The clone carrying this T cell receptor beta chain was seen repeatedly, ten times or more. The antigen is not known. The sample comes from a study of regulatory T cells in long-lasting Graves disease. Study observations and caveats: Researchers reported studying only peripheral blood, not thyroid tissue.

Sample time point: newly diagnosed GD, antithyroid drugs for less than 3 months. The TCR library used RNA extracted from PBMCs. The patients were enrolled through endocrinology in Xi'an, China. Into tubes containing EDTA, nine milliliters of peripheral blood were drawn. CDR1 and CDR2 from the germline V gene are LGHDT and YNNKEL (reference sequence). J was trimmed by 7 bases and V by 4 bases; bases with no gene match: 8. The CDR3 consists of 15 residues. Arm-PCR with iRepertoire HTBI primers amplified the CDR3 regions for these TCR beta libraries. TCRdb processed the multiplex PCR reads anew with MiXCR; each CDR3 protein has one entry. The table includes hundreds of thousands of distinct CDR3 sequences, around 16% detected once.

This chain connects TRBV3-1 to TRBJ2-7, with 12 bases identical to TRBD2. The sample was peripheral blood mononuclear cells (PBMCs), taken at new diagnosis, from a patient treated with antithyroid drugs. This TCR was sampled from a female donor with Graves disease. CDR3 DNA sequence: TGTGCCAGCAGCCGGCGACTAGCGGGAGCGGGGGAGCAGTACTTC. Translating it yields CASSRRLAGAGEQYF.